This TCR beta chain was retrieved from a study of vaccination and CD4 T cells after COVID-19. For the study at large: The post-COVID samples were taken a median roughly 100 days after diagnosis, anywhere from 35 to 161. Cultures serving as controls received a peptide pool (CEFX or HIV-1 Nef) or no peptide.

Documented treatment: roughly 10-day PBMC culture with coronavirus spike peptide pools or control peptides (ViraFEST assay). The unexposed donor provided CD4+ T cells, which were taken before the COVID-19 pandemic (2011-2018). General study findings and limits: Spike mono-reactive clones accounted for 304 of the 307 vaccine-specific clones found in convalescent patients. It was observed that, in convalescent patients, a median 86.3% of reactive clones arose only post-vaccination.

Trimming removed 5 bases from V and 8 bases from J; junction bases left unmatched: 11. CDR3 length: 14 amino acids. CDR1 is SGHNT, CDR2 YENEEA, per germline. Scientists ran DNA taken from cultured CD4+ T cells through the Oncomine TCR Beta short-read assay for sequencing. Each CDR3 protein gets one entry after TCRdb re-called the PCR reads with MiXCR. Here the sample spans under 5,500 distinct CDR3 sequences, roughly 63% being singletons. Worth noting for this clonotype: No antigen is known for it.

The V call is TRBV11-3, the J call TRBJ1-2; TRBD1 matches 7 bases. Sequencing input: CD4+ T cells from blood, cultured in vitro. The TCR originated in a human donor in good health. The CDR3, as DNA: TGTGCCAGCAGCCGCGCGACAGGGAAAGAAGGCTACACCTTC. The encoded protein is CASSRATGKEGYTF. The full variable domain, its missing parts supplied by reference TRBV11-3 and TRBJ1-2, is EAGVVQSPRYKIIEKKQPVAFWCNPISGHNTLYWYLQNLGQGPELLIRYENEEAVDDSQLPKDRFSAERLKGVDSTLKIQPAELGDSAVYLCASSRATGKEGYTFGSGTRLTVV.